This entry concerns a single T cell receptor (beta chain). In terms of age and location, participants ranged from roughly 18 to 90 years and lived in under 30 US areas. Cohorts were assigned according to the clinical history that participants reported. Each recovered donor of Cohort 3 presented with two negative PCRs, clearance, or symptom resolution. Generated by immunoSEQ multiplex PCR, the TCRdb table keeps only in-frame clones and is missing some. The table includes about 200,000 clones, around 81% detected once. Germline-derived CDR1 and CDR2 are SNHLY and FYNNEI. Trimming took 4 bases from V and 5 from J; bases not matched to a gene: 7. There are 15 residues in the CDR3. These data come from a study of blood T cell repertoires in COVID-19. Study background: PBMCs, B-cell-depleted T cells, or T cells were the source of the cDNA or gDNA that made up the material.

The chain couples TRBV2 to TRBJ1-1; 10 bases fit TRBD1. The sequenced sample consisted of PBMCs or T cells enriched from blood (not recorded which). The receptor was derived from a man aged 40-55 years who had recovered from COVID-19. The DNA of the CDR3 is TGTGCCAGCAGTGGGGGACAGGGGATTGGGACTGAAGCTTTCTTT. Translating gives CASSGGQGIGTEAFF. Full variable domain (rest looked up from reference TRBV2 and TRBJ1-1): EPEVTQTPSHQVTQMGQEVILRCVPISNHLYFYWYRQILGQKVEFLVSFYNNEISEKSEIFDDQFSVERPDGSNFTLKIRSTKLEDSAMYFCASSGGQGIGTEAFFGQGTRLTVV.